Shown below are 23 T cell receptor beta chains from a single sample sequenced in a study of early T cells in non-severe SARS-CoV-2 infection. TCRdb called the 5' RACE reads again in MiXCR, with one record for every CDR3 protein. The top ten clones hold about 8.1% of a sample with 90,000 to 120,000 distinct CDR3 sequences, 8.5% to 14% of them seen once. The sequencing input was whole blood. The receptor set was obtained from an adult who was a healthcare worker with PCR-confirmed SARS-CoV-2 infection or an uninfected control (not recorded which).

This rearrangement joins TRBV28 to TRBJ2-3; the D is unclear. The CDR3 is 14 residues long. CDR1 is MDHEN and CDR2 is SYDVKM in the germline V gene. Trimming removed 2 bases at V and 5 bases at J, with 11 bases between. The chain's CDR3 is CASSLGSLQDTQYF. CDR3 nucleotide sequence: TGTGCCAGCAGTTTAGGTAGCCTCCAAGATACGCAGTATTTT.

This clonotype was found many times. The chain has TRBV11-2 and TRBJ2-1; the D is unclear. Germline loops: CDR1 SGHAT, CDR2 FQNNGV. This CDR3 is built from 12 residues. With 1 base removed from V and 6 bases from J, the gap between germline ends came to 4 bases. DNA of the CDR3: TGTGCCAGCAGCTTAGTCACCAATGAGCAGTTCTTC. Translation gives CASSLVTNEQFF.

As for this clonotype: Being one base from a much bigger clone, this may be a read error. The V and J genes are TRBV7-2 and TRBJ2-7; tentatively, D is TRBD2 (5 bases). With the DNA end fitting TRBJ2-1 better, the J assignment may be wrong. The CDR3 totals 15 residues. CDR1 and CDR2 from the germline V gene are SGHTA and FQGNSA. CDR3 sequence reads: CASSLALGTTGEQFF. The CDR3 bases are TGTGCCAGCAGCTTAGCGCTCGGTACCACGGGGGAGCAGTTCTTC.

This clonotype was seen only a few times. The V and J genes are TRBV27 and TRBJ2-5; 10 bases line up with TRBD2. The J segment lost 5 bases and the V segment lost 5 bases, leaving 11 bases of the junction unmatched. This CDR3 is built from 16 residues. The germline V gene encodes CDR1 MNHEY and CDR2 SMNVEV (reference sequence). CDR3: CASSPWPSGRGETQYF. CDR3 coding DNA: TGTGCCAGCAGTCCCTGGCCTAGCGGGAGAGGGGAGACCCAGTACTTC.

The V gene is TRBV28, the J gene TRBJ2-5, with 10 bases fitting TRBD1. CDR3 length: 15 residues. CDR1 and CDR2 (germline): MDHEN, SYDVKM. With 3 bases clipped from V and 1 base from J, the junction kept 2 bases outside the gene matches. CDR3 bases: TGTGCCAGCAGTTTCCGGGACAGGGGCCAAGAGACCCAGTACTTC. Encoded protein: CASSFRDRGQETQYF.

This clonotype was observed at least ten times. The chain employs TRBV2 and TRBJ2-3; D not resolved. Between the trimmed V and J ends, which lost 4 bases and 2 bases, there was a span of 10 bases. This CDR3 spans 14 amino acids. Germline V gene sequence: CDR1 SNHLY, CDR2 FYNNEI. CDR3 coding DNA: TGTGCCAGCAGTGCGTGGGATGTCACAGATACGCAGTATTTT. Translated, it gives CASSAWDVTDTQYF.

There are many counts of this clonotype. The V gene is TRBV7-8, the J gene TRBJ2-3, with D hard to call. Germline V gene lookup returns CDR1 SGHVS and CDR2 FQNEAQ. This CDR3 is 12 amino acids long. V lost 5 bases and J 8 bases, leaving 11 bases between the germline ends. The CDR3 DNA reads as TGTGCCAGCAGCCTCAAAGACTTTACGCAGTATTTT. It encodes CASSLKDFTQYF. Based on the CDR3 plus reference TRBV7-8 and TRBJ2-3, the full variable domain is GAGVSQSPRYKVAKRGQDVALRCDPISGHVSLFWYQQALGQGPEFLTYFQNEAQLDKSGLPSDRFFAERPEGSVSTLKIQRTQQEDSAVYLCASSLKDFTQYFGPGTRLTVL.

This clonotype was picked up many times. The chain is built from TRBV7-3 and TRBJ1-2; maybe TRBD1 (5 bases). From germline, CDR1 is SGHTA and CDR2 FQGTGA. Deletions cut 5 bases from V and 0 bases from J, with 10 bases between. The CDR3 extends over 14 amino acids. For the CDR3, the DNA is TGTGCCAGCAGCGGTACAGGAGCTAACTATGGCTACACCTTC. It translates to CASSGTGANYGYTF.

This clonotype was counted at least ten times. The chain joins TRBV5-4 to TRBJ2-1; D possibly corresponds to TRBD1 (6 bases). This CDR3 has 15 residues. The V end was cut by 0 bases, the J end by 11 bases, with 18 bases between. Germline CDR1 reads SGHNT; CDR2 reads YYREEE (reference sequence). CDR3 nucleotide sequence: TGTGCCAGCAGCTTGGCCCGGGAACTGACAGGAAAGCAGTTCTTC. It specifies CASSLARELTGKQFF.

This clonotype was recorded many times. The V and J genes are TRBV2 and TRBJ1-5; weak D call: TRBD1 (5 bases). V lost 6 bases to trimming and J lost 9 bases, with 9 bases between them. CDR3 length equals 11 residues. Germline lookup yields CDR1 SNHLY and CDR2 FYNNEI. CDR3 nucleotide sequence: TGTGCCAGCAGCCCGGGGGGGCCCCAGCATTTT. It encodes CASSPGGPQHF. The complete variable domain, with remaining parts taken from reference TRBV2 and TRBJ1-5, reads EPEVTQTPSHQVTQMGQEVILRCVPISNHLYFYWYRQILGQKVEFLVSFYNNEISEKSEIFDDQFSVERPDGSNFTLKIRSTKLEDSAMYFCASSPGGPQHFGDGTRLSIL.

This clonotype was seen more than once but under ten times. V usage is TRBV10-3 and J usage is TRBJ1-1, with D uncertain. This CDR3 spans 15 amino acids. Germline V lookup: CDR1 ENHRY, CDR2 SYGVKD. Trimming stripped 0 bases from V and 0 bases from J, with 8 bases between. CDR3 bases: TGTGCCATCAGTGAGTCAAAGGGATTGAACACTGAAGCTTTCTTT. Encoded protein: CAISESKGLNTEAFF.

The chain is built from TRBV2 and TRBJ2-1; 16 bases fit TRBD2. The CDR3 runs to 14 residues. Germline V gene sequence: CDR1 SNHLY, CDR2 FYNNEI. Trimming at V came to 7 bases and at J to 7 bases, leaving 1 base not matched to a gene. The CDR3 DNA is TGTGCCAGCAAGGGACTAGCGGGAGGGAATGAGCAGTTCTTC. Translated, it gives CASKGLAGGNEQFF. Looking up the rest from reference TRBV2 and TRBJ2-1 gives the full variable domain: EPEVTQTPSHQVTQMGQEVILRCVPISNHLYFYWYRQILGQKVEFLVSFYNNEISEKSEIFDDQFSVERPDGSNFTLKIRSTKLEDSAMYFCASKGLAGGNEQFFGPGTRLTVL.

The table lists this clonotype with a few counts. The chain links TRBV4-1 to TRBJ1-4; D is uncertain. Between the trimmed V and J ends, which lost 2 bases and 4 bases, there was a span of 8 bases. Germline-derived CDR1 and CDR2 are MGHRA and YSYEKL. This CDR3 is built from 14 residues. CDR3 protein: CASSQTNSNEKLFF. Here the CDR3 DNA reads TGCGCCAGCAGCCAAACTAATAGTAATGAAAAACTGTTTTTT.

The sample holds many counts of this clonotype. The gene calls are TRBV27 and TRBJ2-7; 12 bases align to TRBD2. Germline V lookup: CDR1 MNHEY, CDR2 SMNVEV (reference sequence). V was pared by 5 bases and J by 6 bases, with 11 bases of the junction left unmatched. The CDR3 is 16 residues long. CDR3 coding DNA: TGTGCCAGCAGTCACCATTCTAGCGGGAGGGCCATCGAGCAGTACTTC. Translation: CASSHHSSGRAIEQYF.

The chain carries TRBV19 and TRBJ2-3, with 9 bases identical to TRBD2. The CDR3 sequence is 15 residues long. Germline CDR1 reads LNHDA; CDR2 reads SQIVND (reference sequence). Unmatched junction bases numbered 9, after V lost 6 bases and J lost 5 bases. CDR3 nucleotides: TGTGCCAGTAGGATTAGCGGGAGCGGTAGAGATACGCAGTATTTT. The encoded protein is CASRISGSGRDTQYF.

The V gene is TRBV20-1, the J gene TRBJ2-1; D perhaps matches TRBD2 (5 bases). Germline CDR1 is DFQATT and CDR2 is SNEGSKA (reference sequence). Trimming took 1 base from V and 7 from J, leaving 11 bases between them. This CDR3 contains 13 residues. Here the CDR3 DNA reads TGCAGTGCTAGAGCTGGGCTAGCTAATGAGCAGTTCTTC. Residues: CSARAGLANEQFF.

This clonotype was picked up a small number of times. The chain carries TRBV20-1 and TRBJ2-1; D might be TRBD1 (5 bases). This CDR3 contains 12 residues. From germline, CDR1 is DFQATT and CDR2 SNEGSKA (reference sequence). In DNA form, the CDR3 reads TGCAGACCGACAGTGACCTACAATGAGCAGTTCTTC. Protein sequence: CRPTVTYNEQFF.

The rearrangement uses TRBV5-6 and TRBJ2-5; D may correspond to TRBD1 or TRBD2 (6 bases each). Germline values: CDR1 SGHDT, CDR2 YYEEEE. This CDR3 is 13 amino acids long. With 1 base removed from V and 5 bases from J, the gap between germline ends came to 9 bases. CDR3 DNA: TGTGCCAGCAGCTTGAGGAGGGGGGAGACCCAGTACTTC. Translated: CASSLRRGETQYF.

The V call is TRBV7-9, the J call TRBJ1-3; D call uncertain. CDR1 and CDR2 from the germline V gene are SEHNR and FQNEAQ (reference sequence). Trimming took 3 bases from V and 4 from J, leaving 4 bases between them. This CDR3 spans 12 amino acids. CDR3 loop: CASSFRGNTIYF. CDR3 sequence (DNA): TGTGCCAGCAGCTTTAGGGGAAACACCATATATTTT.

This clonotype was recorded a few times. This rearrangement joins TRBV5-4 to TRBJ2-1; no clear D. The CDR3 has 14 residues. Trimming removed 1 base from V and 7 bases from J, with 12 bases in between. Germline lookup yields CDR1 SGHNT and CDR2 YYREEE (reference sequence). CDR3 bases: TGTGCCAGCAGCTTGTCAGATTCGGCTAATGAGCAGTTCTTC. This sequence encodes CASSLSDSANEQFF.

The sample holds many counts of this clonotype. The V and J genes are TRBV12-3 or TRBV12-4 and TRBJ2-5, with D uncertain. V was cut by 3 bases and J by 9 bases, with 11 bases left in between. The CDR3 consists of 12 residues. CDR3 sequence: CASSFEGWAQYF. CDR3 coding DNA: TGTGCCAGCAGTTTCGAAGGATGGGCCCAGTACTTC.

This clonotype was detected many times. The chain combines TRBV20-1 with TRBJ2-7, with D perhaps TRBD2 (7 bases). V was cut by 6 bases and J by 6 bases, with 15 bases left in between. The germline V gene has CDR1 DFQATT and CDR2 SNEGSKA (reference sequence). The CDR3 has 12 residues. This CDR3 reads CSARRGGGEQYF. As DNA, the CDR3 is TGCAGTGCCCGAAGGGGGGGCGGCGAGCAGTACTTC.

This clonotype was seen repeatedly, ten times or more. V and J are TRBV20-1 and TRBJ2-1; 7 positions match TRBD2. V trimming: 6 bases; J trimming: 2 bases; junction bases outside the gene matches: 7. Per the germline V gene, CDR1 is DFQATT and CDR2 is SNEGSKA (reference sequence). The CDR3 runs 14 residues. CDR3 sequence: CSALLARAYNEQFF. The CDR3 DNA reads TGCAGTGCCCTACTAGCGAGGGCCTACAATGAGCAGTTCTTC.